The rows below give T cell receptor beta chains drawn from one sample of a study of regulatory T cells in long-lasting Graves disease. TCRdb re-called the multiplex PCR reads with MiXCR, one entry per CDR3 protein. Of a few hundred thousand distinct CDR3 sequences in the sample, less than 25% were seen once. Specimen: peripheral blood mononuclear cells (PBMCs), collected when the disease was refractory, from a patient treated with antithyroid drugs. The receptor set was obtained from a female donor with Graves disease. The CDR3 runs from the conserved cysteine through the conserved F or W. The D gene is left open where the match is weak. A row's size may be missing; if present it is once, few, many or a size class.

J gene,D gene,V gene,clone size,CDR3 DNA,CDR3 protein
TRBJ2-2,TRBD2,TRBV13,.,TGTGCCAGCAGCCTGGGACTAGCGCGGGCCGGGGAGCTGTTTTTT,CASSLGLARAGELFF
TRBJ1-1,TRBD1,TRBV5-1,few,TGCGCCAGCAGACTGAGTCAGGGGGCGCGGACTGAAGCTTTCTTT,CASRLSQGARTEAFF
TRBJ2-7,.,TRBV28,many,TGTGCCAGCAGCACAACTAGCGCGGGGGCTTACGAGCAGTACTTC,CASSTTSAGAYEQYF
TRBJ1-6,.,TRBV20-1,few,TGCAGTGCTAGAGATATCTCCTCCGGGGAGGCGGATTCACCCCTCCACTTT,CSARDISSGEADSPLHF
TRBJ1-2,.,TRBV19,few,TGTGCAACGGGACGGTACTCTAACTATGGCTACACCTTC,CATGRYSNYGYTF
TRBJ1-1,.,TRBV13,many,TGTGCCAGCAGCCTTTCCAGGGAAGCTTTCTTT,CASSLSREAFF
TRBJ1-2,.,TRBV15,many,TGTGCCACCAGCAGAGATGGTATGACGGTCCTAGGGGCCTTTAACTATGGCTACACCTTC,CATSRDGMTVLGAFNYGYTF
TRBJ2-4,TRBD2,TRBV2,many,TGTGCCAGCAGTGAAAGTAGCGGGAGTTGGGCCAAAAACATTCAGTACTTC,CASSESSGSWAKNIQYF
TRBJ2-7,TRBD2,TRBV7-2,many,TGTGCCAGCAGCTTGTTGAGCGGGGGAATTTCCTACGAGCAGTACTTC,CASSLLSGGISYEQYF
TRBJ2-2,.,TRBV6-1,.,TGTGCCAGCAGGATGGGACTCATGAACACCGGGGAGCTGTTTTTT,CASRMGLMNTGELFF
TRBJ1-5,.,TRBV6-2/TRBV6-3,many,TGTGCCAGCAGTTACTCTTCCGGTCAGCCCCAGCATTTT,CASSYSSGQPQHF
TRBJ2-7,.,TRBV14,few,TGTGCCAGCAGCCAGGCGTGGCGGAGTACCTCTTCCGAGCAGTACTTC,CASSQAWRSTSSEQYF
TRBJ1-5,TRBD1,TRBV28,many,TGTGCCAGCAGTCCCAGGGGACAGAGCAATCAGCCCCAGCATTTT,CASSPRGQSNQPQHF
TRBJ2-2,.,TRBV5-5,few,TGTGCCAGCAGCGCGAACCGGGGTAAAACCGGGGAGCTGTTTTTT,CASSANRGKTGELFF
TRBJ1-1,TRBD1,TRBV28,many,TGTGCCAGCAGTTTACTGACAGGGGTTGGCACTGAAGCTTTCTTT,CASSLLTGVGTEAFF
TRBJ2-6,.,TRBV20-1,.,TGCAGTGCTTGGAGGGGCAGTAGTGGGGCCAACGTCCTGACTTTC,CSAWRGSSGANVLTF
TRBJ1-1,.,TRBV6-2/TRBV6-3,many,TGTGCCAGCAGACAATCTACCACTGAAGCTTTCTTT,CASRQSTTEAFF
TRBJ2-7,.,TRBV7-9,few,TGTGCCAGCAGCTCGAACGGGACCTCTACCAGAGAGCAGTACTTC,CASSSNGTSTREQYF
TRBJ2-1,.,TRBV11-2,few,TGTGCCAGCAGCGTCGGGACGGAGGCAGGTGAGCAGTTCTTC,CASSVGTEAGEQFF
TRBJ1-1,.,TRBV19,.,TGTGCCAGTAGTATTCATCCGCAAACGGCGGGTGAAGCTTTCTTT,CASSIHPQTAGEAFF
TRBJ1-6,.,TRBV18,.,TGTGCCAGCTCACCGTCAGGGCAAAATTCACCCCTCCACTTT,CASSPSGQNSPLHF
TRBJ2-7,.,TRBV4-3,.,TGCGCCAGCAGCCAAGAGAGGCAGGTCTCCTACGAGCAGTACTTC,CASSQERQVSYEQYF
TRBJ2-5,.,TRBV12-3/TRBV12-4,.,TGTGCCAGCAGCCCCCGGGACGTGAAGACCCAGTACTTC,CASSPRDVKTQYF
TRBJ2-7,.,TRBV2,many,TGTGCCAGCAGAAGGACCGAGAGCTCCTACGAGCAGTACTTC,CASRRTESSYEQYF
TRBJ1-4,.,TRBV5-6,many,TGTGCCAGCAGCTGGGCAGCAACTAATGAAAAACTGTTTTTT,CASSWAATNEKLFF
TRBJ2-2,.,TRBV5-5,few,TGTGCCAGCAGCGTAGCGGTAGCGAACACCGGGGAGCTGTTTTTT,CASSVAVANTGELFF
TRBJ1-6,TRBD1,TRBV28,many,TGTGCCAGCAGAGATCCGGGACAGTCACATAATTCACCCCTCCACTTT,CASRDPGQSHNSPLHF
TRBJ2-7,TRBD1,TRBV5-1,.,TGCGCCAGCAGCTTCGGGACAGGGGGCCACGAGCAGTACTTC,CASSFGTGGHEQYF
TRBJ1-1,.,TRBV19,.,TGTGCCAGTAGTATGGCCCATTGGGCTGAAGCTTTCTTT,CASSMAHWAEAFF
TRBJ1-6,.,TRBV28,many,TGTGCCAGCAGCCTCACGCCACACGGTCTTAATTCACCCCTCCACTTT,CASSLTPHGLNSPLHF
TRBJ2-6,.,TRBV5-6,many,TGTGCCAGCAGCTTGACAGGGAGCTCTGGGGCCAACGTCCTGACTTTC,CASSLTGSSGANVLTF
TRBJ1-5,TRBD1,TRBV18,.,TGTGCCAGCTCCGCATGGCGACAGGGCGCAGGCAATCAGCCCCAGCATTTT,CASSAWRQGAGNQPQHF
TRBJ2-7,TRBD2,TRBV28,many,TGTGCCAGCAGTTTAAGGCTAGCGGCCCCCGACGAGCAGTACTTC,CASSLRLAAPDEQYF
TRBJ2-5,TRBD2,TRBV12-3/TRBV12-4,few,TGTGCCAGCAGTTTGCGCCTAGCGGATCAAGAGACCCAGTACTTC,CASSLRLADQETQYF
TRBJ1-5,.,TRBV7-3,many,TGTGCCAGCAGCGCCAGGGGTTTTGATCAGCCCCAGCATTTT,CASSARGFDQPQHF
TRBJ1-2,.,TRBV28,many,TGTGCCAGCACCCGTCAGTTTACCTATGGCTACACCTTC,CASTRQFTYGYTF
TRBJ2-7,.,TRBV12-3/TRBV12-4,many,TGTGCCAGCACCCTGACAGGAGGGGCCGAGCAGTACTTC,CASTLTGGAEQYF
TRBJ2-7,TRBD2,TRBV7-2,.,TGTGCCAGCAGGGAACGGGAGGGTATTTCCTACGAGCAGTACTTC,CASREREGISYEQYF
TRBJ2-5,TRBD2,TRBV20-1,many,TGCAGTGCTATAGCGGGAGTAGAGACCCAGTACTTC,CSAIAGVETQYF
TRBJ2-2,TRBD2,TRBV7-2,.,TGTGCCAGCAGCTTATGGGTTACTAGCGGGGGGGAGCTGTTTTTT,CASSLWVTSGGELFF
TRBJ2-4,.,TRBV28,many,TGTGCCAGCAGTTCCACACTAACAGGGTCTATAGCCAAAAACATTCAGTACTTC,CASSSTLTGSIAKNIQYF
TRBJ1-1,.,TRBV13,.,TGTGCCAGCAGCTTTAGGCCGGATGAAGCTTTCTTT,CASSFRPDEAFF